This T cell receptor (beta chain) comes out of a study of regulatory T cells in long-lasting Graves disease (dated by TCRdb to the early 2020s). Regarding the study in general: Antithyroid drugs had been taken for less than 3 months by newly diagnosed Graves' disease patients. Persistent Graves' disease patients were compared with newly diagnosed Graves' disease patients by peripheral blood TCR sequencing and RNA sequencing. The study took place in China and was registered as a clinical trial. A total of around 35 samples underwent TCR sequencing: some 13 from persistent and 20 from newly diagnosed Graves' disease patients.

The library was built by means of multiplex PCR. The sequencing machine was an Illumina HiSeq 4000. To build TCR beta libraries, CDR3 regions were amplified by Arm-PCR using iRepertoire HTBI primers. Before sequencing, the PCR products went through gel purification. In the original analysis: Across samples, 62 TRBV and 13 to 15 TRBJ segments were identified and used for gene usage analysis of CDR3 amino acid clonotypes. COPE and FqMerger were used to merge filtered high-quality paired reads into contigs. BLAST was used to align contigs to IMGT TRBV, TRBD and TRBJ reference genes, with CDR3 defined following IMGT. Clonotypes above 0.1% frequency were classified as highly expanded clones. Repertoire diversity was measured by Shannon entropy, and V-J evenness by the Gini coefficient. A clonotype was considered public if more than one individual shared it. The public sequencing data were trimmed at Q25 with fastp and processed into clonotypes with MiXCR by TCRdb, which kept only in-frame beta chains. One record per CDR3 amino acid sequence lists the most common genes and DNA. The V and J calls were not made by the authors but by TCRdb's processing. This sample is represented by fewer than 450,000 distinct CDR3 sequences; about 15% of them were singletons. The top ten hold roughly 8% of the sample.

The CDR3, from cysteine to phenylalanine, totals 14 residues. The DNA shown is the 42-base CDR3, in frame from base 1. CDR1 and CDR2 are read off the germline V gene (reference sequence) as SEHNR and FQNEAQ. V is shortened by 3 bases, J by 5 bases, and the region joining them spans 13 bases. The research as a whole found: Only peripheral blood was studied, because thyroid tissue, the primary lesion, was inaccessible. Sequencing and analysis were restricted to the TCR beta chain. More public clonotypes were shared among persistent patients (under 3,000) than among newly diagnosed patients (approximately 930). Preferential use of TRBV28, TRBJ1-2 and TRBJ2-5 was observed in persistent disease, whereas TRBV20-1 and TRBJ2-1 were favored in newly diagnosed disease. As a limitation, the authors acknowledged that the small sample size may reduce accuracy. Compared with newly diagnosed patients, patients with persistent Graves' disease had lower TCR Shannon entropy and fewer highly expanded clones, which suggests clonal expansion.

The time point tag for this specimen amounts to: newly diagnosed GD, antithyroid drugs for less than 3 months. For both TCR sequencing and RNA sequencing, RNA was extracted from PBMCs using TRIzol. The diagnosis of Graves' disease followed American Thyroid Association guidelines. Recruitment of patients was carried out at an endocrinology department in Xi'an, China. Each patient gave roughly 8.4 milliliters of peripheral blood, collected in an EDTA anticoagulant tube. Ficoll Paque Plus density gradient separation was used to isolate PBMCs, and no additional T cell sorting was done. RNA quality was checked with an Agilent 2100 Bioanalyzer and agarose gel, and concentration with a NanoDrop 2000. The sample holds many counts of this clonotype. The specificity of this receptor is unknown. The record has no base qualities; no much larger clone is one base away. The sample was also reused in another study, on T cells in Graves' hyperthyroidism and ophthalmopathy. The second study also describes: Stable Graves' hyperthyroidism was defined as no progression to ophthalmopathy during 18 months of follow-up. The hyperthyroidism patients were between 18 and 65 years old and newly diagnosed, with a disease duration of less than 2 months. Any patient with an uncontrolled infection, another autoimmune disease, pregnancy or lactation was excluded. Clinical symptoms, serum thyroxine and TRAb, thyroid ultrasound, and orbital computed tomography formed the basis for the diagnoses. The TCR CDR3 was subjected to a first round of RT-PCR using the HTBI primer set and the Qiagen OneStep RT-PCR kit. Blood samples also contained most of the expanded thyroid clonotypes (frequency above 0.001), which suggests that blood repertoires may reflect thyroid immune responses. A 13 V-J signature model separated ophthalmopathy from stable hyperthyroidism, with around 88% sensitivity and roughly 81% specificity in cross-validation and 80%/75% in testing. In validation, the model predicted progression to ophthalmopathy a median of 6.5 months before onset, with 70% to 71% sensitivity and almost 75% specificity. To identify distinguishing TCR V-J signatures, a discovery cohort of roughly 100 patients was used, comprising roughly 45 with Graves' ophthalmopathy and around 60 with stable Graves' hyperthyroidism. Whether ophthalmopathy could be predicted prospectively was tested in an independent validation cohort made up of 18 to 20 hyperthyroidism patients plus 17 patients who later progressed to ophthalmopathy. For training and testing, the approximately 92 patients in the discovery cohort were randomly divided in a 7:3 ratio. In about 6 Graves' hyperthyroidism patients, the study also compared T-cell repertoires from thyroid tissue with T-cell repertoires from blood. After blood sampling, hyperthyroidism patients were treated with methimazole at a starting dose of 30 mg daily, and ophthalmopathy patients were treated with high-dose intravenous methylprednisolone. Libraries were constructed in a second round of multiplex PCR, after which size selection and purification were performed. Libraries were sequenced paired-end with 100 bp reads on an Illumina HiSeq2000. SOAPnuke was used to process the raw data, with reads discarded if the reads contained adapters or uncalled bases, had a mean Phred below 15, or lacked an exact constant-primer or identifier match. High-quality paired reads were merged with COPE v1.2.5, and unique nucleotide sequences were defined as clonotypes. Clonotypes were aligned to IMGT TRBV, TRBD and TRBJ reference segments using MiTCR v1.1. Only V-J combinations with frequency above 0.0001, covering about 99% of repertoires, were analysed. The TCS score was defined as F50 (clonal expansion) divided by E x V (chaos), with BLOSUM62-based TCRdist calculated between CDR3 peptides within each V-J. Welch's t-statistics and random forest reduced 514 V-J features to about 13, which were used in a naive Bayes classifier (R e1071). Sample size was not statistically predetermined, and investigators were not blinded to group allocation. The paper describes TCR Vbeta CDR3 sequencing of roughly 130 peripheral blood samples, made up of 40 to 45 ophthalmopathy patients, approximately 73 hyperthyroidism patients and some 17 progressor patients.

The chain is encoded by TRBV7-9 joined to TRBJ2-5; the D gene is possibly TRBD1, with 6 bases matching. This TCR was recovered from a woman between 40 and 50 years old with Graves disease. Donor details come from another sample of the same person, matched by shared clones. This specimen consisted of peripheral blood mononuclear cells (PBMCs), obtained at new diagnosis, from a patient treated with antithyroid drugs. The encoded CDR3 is CASSLAGDVETQYF. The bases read TGTGCCAGCAGCTTGGCAGGGGATGTCGAGACCCAGTACTTC.